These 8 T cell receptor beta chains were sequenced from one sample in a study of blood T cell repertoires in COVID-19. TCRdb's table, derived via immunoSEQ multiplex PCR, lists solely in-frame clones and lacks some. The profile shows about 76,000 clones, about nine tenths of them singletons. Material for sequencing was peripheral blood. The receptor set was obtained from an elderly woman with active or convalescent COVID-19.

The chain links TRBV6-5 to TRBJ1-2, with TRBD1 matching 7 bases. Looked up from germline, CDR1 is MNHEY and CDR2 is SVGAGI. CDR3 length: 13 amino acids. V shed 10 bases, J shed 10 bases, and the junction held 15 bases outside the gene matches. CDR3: CATQPEGASLYTF. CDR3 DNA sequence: TGTGCCACCCAGCCGGAGGGGGCATCCCTCTACACCTTC.

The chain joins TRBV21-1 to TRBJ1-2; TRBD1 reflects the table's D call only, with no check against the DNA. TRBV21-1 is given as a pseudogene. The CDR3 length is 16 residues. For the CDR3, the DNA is TGTGCCAGAAGGAGAAACGGTGACAGGCCTAACTATGGCTACACCTTC. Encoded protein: CARRRNGDRPNYGYTF.

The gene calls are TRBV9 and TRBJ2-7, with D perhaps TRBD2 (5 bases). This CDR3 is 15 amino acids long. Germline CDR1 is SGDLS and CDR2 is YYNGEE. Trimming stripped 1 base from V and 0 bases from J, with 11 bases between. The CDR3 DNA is TGTGCCAGCAGCGTATCCGGGGTTTTCTCCTACGAGCAGTACTTC. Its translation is CASSVSGVFSYEQYF.

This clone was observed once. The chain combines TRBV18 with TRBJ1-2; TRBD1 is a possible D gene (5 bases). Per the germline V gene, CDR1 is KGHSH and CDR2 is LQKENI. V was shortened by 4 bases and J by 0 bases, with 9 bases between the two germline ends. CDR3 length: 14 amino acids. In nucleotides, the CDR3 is TGTGCCAGCTCACGGGAGGGGACTAACTATGGCTACACCTTC. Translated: CASSREGTNYGYTF. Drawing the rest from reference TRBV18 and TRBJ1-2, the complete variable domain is NAGVMQNPRHLVRRRGQEARLRCSPMKGHSHVYWYRQLPEEGLKFMVYLQKENIIDESGMPKERFSAEFPKEGPSILRIQQVVRGDSAAYFCASSREGTNYGYTFGSGTRLTVV.

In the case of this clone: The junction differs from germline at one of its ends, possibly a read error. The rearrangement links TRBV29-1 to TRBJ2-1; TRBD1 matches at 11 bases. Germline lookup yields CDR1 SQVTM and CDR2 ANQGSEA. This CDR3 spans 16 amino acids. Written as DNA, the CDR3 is TGCAGCGCTGGAGTACGGACAGGGGGCGTCTACGATGAGCAGTTCTTC. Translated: CSAGVRTGGVYDEQFF.

CDR3 DNA sequence: TGTGCCAGCAGCTTACCCCACAGTACTAATTCACCCCTCCACTTT. Its translation is CASSLPHSTNSPLHF. The V gene is TRBV7-2, the J gene TRBJ1-6, with D unresolved. CDR3 size: 15 residues. The germline CDR1 and CDR2 sequences are SGHTA and FQGNSA. V was trimmed by 2 bases and J by 6 bases, leaving 11 bases between them.

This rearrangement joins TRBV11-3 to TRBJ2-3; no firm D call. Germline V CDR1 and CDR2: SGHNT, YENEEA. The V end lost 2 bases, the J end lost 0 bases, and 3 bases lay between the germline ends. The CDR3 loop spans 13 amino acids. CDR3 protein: CASSLHSTDTQYF. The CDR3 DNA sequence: TGTGCCAGCAGCTTACATAGCACAGATACGCAGTATTTT.

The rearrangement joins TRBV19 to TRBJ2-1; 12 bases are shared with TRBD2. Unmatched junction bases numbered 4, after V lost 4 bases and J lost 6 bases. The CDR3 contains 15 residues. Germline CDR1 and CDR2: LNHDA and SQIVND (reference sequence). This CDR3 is CASSTLAGGINEQFF. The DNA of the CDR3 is TGTGCCAGTAGTACGCTAGCGGGGGGGATCAATGAGCAGTTCTTC.